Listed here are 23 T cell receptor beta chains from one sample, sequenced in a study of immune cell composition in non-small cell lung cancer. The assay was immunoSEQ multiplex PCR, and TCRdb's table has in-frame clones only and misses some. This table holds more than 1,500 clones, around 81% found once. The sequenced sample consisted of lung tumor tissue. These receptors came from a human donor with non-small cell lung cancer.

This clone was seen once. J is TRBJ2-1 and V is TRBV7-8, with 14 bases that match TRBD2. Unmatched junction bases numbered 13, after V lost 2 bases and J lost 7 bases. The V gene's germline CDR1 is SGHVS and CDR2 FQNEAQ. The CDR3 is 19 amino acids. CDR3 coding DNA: TGTGCCAGCAGCTTACATACCGGGACTAGCGGGAGAAGGGGGAATGAGCAGTTCTTC. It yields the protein CASSLHTGTSGRRGNEQFF.

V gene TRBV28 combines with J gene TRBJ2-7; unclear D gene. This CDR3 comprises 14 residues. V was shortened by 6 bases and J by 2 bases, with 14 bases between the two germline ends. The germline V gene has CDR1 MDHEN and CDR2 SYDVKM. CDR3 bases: TGTGCCAGCAGCTCACGACTGGAGACCTACGAGCAGTACTTC. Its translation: CASSSRLETYEQYF.

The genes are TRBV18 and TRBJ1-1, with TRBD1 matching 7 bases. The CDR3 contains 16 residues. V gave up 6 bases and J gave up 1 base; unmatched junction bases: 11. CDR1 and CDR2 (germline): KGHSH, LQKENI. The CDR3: CASSSSSQGENTEAFF. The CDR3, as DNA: TGTGCCAGCTCGTCCTCAAGCCAGGGGGAGAACACTGAAGCTTTCTTT.

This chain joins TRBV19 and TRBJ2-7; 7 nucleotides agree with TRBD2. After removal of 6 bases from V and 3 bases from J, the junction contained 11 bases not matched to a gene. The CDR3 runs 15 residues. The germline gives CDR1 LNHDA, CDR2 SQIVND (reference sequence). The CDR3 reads CASSLSGLGIYEQYF. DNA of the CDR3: TGTGCCAGTAGCCTCAGTGGACTAGGGATCTACGAGCAGTACTTC.

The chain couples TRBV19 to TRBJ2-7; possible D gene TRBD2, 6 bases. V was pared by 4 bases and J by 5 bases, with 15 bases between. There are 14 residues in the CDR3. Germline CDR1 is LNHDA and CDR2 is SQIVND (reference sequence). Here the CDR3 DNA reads TGTGCCAGTAGTACGGCCGGGAGTTTCAACGAGCAGTACTTC. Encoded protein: CASSTAGSFNEQYF.

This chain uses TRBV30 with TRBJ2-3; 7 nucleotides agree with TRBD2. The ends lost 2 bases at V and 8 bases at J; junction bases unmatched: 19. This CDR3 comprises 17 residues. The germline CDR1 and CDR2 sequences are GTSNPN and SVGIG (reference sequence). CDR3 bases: TGTGCCTGGAGTAGTGGGGTGGGCTCCGGGGGAGGGAGTACGCAGTATTTT. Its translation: CAWSSGVGSGGGSTQYF.

CDR3 nucleotides: TGCAGCGTTGTCAGGGGTGGGGGAGGCTACACCTTC. Translated: CSVVRGGGGYTF. The chain recombines TRBV29-1 with TRBJ1-2; the D gene is possibly TRBD1 (6 bases). The V gene lost 4 bases and the J gene lost 8 bases, with 14 bases spanning the gap. Per germline, CDR1 SQVTM and CDR2 ANQGSEA. The CDR3 loop spans 12 amino acids.

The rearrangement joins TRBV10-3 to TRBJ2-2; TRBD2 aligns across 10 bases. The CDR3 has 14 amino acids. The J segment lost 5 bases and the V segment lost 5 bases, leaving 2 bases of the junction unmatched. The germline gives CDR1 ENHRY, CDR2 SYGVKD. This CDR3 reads CAISPSGRTGELFF. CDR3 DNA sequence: TGTGCCATCAGTCCTAGCGGGAGAACCGGGGAGCTGTTTTTT.

CDR3 in amino acids: CASSFGSGNSPDTQYF. Here the CDR3 DNA reads TGTGCCAGCAGCTTTGGTAGCGGGAATTCCCCAGATACGCAGTATTTT. V and J are TRBV7-3 and TRBJ2-3, with 8 bases matching TRBD2. The trim removed 3 bases at V and 4 bases at J, leaving 9 bases unmatched. Germline V gene lookup returns CDR1 SGHTA and CDR2 FQGTGA. This CDR3 is built from 16 residues.

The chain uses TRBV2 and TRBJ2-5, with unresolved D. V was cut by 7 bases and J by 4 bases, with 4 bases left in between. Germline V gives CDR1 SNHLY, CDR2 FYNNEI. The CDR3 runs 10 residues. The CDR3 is CASKLETQYF. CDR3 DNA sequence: TGTGCCAGCAAACTAGAGACCCAGTACTTC.

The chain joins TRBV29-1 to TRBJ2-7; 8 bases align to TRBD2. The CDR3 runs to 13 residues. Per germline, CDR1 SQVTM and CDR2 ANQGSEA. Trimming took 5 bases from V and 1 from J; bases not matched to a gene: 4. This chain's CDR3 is CSVTPGGSYEQYF. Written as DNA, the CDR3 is TGCAGCGTTACCCCGGGGGGGTCCTACGAGCAGTACTTC.

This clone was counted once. The CDR3 DNA is TGTGCCAGCTCACCCATCAGACAGAGCTCTGGAAACACCATATATTTT. It is translated as CASSPIRQSSGNTIYF. J is TRBJ1-3 and V is TRBV18; tentatively, D is TRBD1 (5 bases). The germline V gene has CDR1 KGHSH and CDR2 LQKENI. CDR3 length equals 16 residues. Trimming cost V 3 bases and J 0 bases, with 12 bases left between them.

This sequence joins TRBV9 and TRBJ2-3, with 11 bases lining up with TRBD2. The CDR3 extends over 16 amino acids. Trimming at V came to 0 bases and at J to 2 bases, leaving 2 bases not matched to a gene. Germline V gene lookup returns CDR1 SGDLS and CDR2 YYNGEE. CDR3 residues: CASSVAGLAVTDTQYF. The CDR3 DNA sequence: TGTGCCAGCAGCGTAGCGGGACTAGCGGTCACAGATACGCAGTATTTT.

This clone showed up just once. CDR3 sequence reads: CASTGGRSDTQYF. The DNA of the CDR3 is TGTGCCAGCACGGGCGGGAGGTCGGATACGCAGTATTTT. This chain connects TRBV28 to TRBJ2-3; 8 bases agree with TRBD2. This CDR3 comprises 13 residues. J was trimmed by 6 bases and V by 7 bases; bases with no gene match: 6. Germline CDR1 and CDR2: MDHEN and SYDVKM.

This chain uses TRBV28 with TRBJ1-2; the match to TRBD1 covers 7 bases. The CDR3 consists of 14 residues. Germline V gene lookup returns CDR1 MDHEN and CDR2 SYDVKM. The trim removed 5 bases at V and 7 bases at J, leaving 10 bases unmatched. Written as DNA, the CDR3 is TGTGCCAGCAGTGGCCGACAGGGAGGCATTGGCTACACCTTC. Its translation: CASSGRQGGIGYTF.

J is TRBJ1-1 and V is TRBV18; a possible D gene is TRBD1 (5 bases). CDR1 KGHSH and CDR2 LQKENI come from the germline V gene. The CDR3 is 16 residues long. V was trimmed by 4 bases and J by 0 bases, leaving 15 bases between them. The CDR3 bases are TGTGCCAGCTCACTAGCCTGGGGGGAGTTGAACACTGAAGCTTTCTTT. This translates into CASSLAWGELNTEAFF. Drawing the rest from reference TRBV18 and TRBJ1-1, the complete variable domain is NAGVMQNPRHLVRRRGQEARLRCSPMKGHSHVYWYRQLPEEGLKFMVYLQKENIIDESGMPKERFSAEFPKEGPSILRIQQVVRGDSAAYFCASSLAWGELNTEAFFGQGTRLTVV.

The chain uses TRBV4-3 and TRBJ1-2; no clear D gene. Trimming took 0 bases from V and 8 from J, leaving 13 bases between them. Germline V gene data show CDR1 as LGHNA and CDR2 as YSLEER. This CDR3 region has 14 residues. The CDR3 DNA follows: TGCGCCAGCAGCCAAGAGGGCCAACGGTGGGGCTACACCTTC. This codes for CASSQEGQRWGYTF.

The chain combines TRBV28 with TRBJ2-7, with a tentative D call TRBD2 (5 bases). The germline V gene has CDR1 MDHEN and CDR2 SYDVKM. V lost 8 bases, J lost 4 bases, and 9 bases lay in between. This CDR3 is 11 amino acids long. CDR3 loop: CASGRRYEQYF. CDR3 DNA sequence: TGTGCCAGCGGCAGGAGGTACGAGCAGTACTTC.

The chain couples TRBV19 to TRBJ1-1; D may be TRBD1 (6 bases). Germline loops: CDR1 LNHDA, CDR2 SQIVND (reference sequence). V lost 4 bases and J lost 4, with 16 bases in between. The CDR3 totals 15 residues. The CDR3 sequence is CASSTSDSPVTEAFF. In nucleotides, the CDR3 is TGTGCCAGTAGTACGTCGGACAGCCCCGTCACTGAAGCTTTCTTT.

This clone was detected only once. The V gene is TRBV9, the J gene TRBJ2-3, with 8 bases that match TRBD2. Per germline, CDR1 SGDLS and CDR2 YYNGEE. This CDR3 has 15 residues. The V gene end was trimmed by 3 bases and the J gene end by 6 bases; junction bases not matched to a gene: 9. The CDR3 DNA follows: TGTGCCAGCAGCGGACTAGCGCGAGGGTCTGATACGCAGTATTTT. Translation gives CASSGLARGSDTQYF.

The chain's CDR3 is CASSRDFLGEQYF. The CDR3 DNA sequence: TGTGCCAGCAGTAGGGACTTCCTTGGCGAGCAGTACTTC. The chain uses TRBV6-4 and TRBJ2-7; D is perhaps TRBD2 (6 bases). The CDR3 has 13 residues. Germline loops: CDR1 MRHNA, CDR2 SNTAGT. Trimming took 5 bases from V and 6 from J, leaving 14 bases between them.

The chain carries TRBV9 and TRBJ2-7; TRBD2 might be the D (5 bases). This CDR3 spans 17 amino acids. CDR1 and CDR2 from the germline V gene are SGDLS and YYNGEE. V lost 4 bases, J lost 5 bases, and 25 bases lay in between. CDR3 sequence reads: CASSPRGRDLASHEQYF. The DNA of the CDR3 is TGTGCCAGCAGCCCACGAGGTAGGGATTTAGCGTCCCACGAGCAGTACTTC.

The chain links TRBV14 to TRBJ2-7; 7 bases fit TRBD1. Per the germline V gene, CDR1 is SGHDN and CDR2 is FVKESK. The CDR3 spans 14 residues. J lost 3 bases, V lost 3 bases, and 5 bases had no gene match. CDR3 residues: CASSHRQGRYEQYF. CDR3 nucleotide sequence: TGTGCCAGCAGCCATAGACAGGGCCGCTACGAGCAGTACTTC.